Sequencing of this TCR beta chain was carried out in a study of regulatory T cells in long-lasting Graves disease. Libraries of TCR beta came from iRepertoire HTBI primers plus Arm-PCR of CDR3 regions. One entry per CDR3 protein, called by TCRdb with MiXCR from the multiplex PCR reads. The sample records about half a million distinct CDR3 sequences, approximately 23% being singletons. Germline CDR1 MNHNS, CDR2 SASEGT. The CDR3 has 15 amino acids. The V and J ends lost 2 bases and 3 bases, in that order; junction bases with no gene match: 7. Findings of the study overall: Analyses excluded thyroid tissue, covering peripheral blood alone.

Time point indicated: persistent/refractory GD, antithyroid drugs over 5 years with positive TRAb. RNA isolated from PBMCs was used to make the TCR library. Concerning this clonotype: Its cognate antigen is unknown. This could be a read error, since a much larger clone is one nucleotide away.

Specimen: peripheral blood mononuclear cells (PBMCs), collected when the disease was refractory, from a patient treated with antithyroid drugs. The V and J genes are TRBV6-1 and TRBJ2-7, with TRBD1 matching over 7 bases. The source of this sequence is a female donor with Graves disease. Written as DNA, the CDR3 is TGTGCCAGCAGTGAATTCGGGACAGTCGTCTACGAGCAGTACTTC. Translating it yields CASSEFGTVVYEQYF.